Here is one T cell receptor beta chain with its context. CDR1 is SQVTM and CDR2 is ANQGSEA in the germline V gene. Trimming shortened V by 5 bases and J by 7 bases, and 11 bases separated the two germline ends. The CDR3 has 11 amino acids. Libraries were prepared by immunoSEQ multiplex PCR; TCRdb keeps only in-frame clonotypes and omits some of them. The table lists 60,000 to 65,000 clones, approximately 92% of them singletons. The record originates from a study of OX40 agonist ivuxolimab in advanced cancers. The specimen comprised CD4+ or CD8+ T cells sorted from blood, sampled in a trial of the OX40 agonist ivuxolimab. This receptor was taken from an adult with an advanced solid tumor such as melanoma, head and neck, liver or kidney cancer. V is TRBV29-1 and J is TRBJ1-2, with a tentative D call TRBD1 (5 bases). For the CDR3, the DNA is TGCAGCGTTCAGGGCCTCAGTGGCTACACCTTC. The encoded protein is CSVQGLSGYTF. The full variable domain, rest sourced from reference TRBV29-1 and TRBJ1-2, is SAVISQKPSRDICQRGTSLTIQCQVDSQVTMMFWYRQQPGQSLTLIATANQGSEATYESGFVIDKFPISRPNLTFSTLTVSNMSPEDSSIYLCSVQGLSGYTFGSGTRLTVV.